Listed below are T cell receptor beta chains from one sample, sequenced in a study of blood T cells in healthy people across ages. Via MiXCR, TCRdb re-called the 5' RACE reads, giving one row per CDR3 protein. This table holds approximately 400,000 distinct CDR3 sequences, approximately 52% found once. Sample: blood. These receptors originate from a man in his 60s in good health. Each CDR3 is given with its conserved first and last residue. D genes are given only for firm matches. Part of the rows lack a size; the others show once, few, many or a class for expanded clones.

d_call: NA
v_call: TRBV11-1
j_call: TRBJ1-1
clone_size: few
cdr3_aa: CASSLAGGTEAFF
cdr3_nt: TGTGCCAGCAGCTTGGCAGGTGGCACTGAAGCTTTCTTT

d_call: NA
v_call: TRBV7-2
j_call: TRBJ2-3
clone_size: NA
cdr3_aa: CASSFPNIRNTQYF
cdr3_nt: TGTGCCAGCAGCTTCCCCAACATCAGGAATACGCAGTATTTT

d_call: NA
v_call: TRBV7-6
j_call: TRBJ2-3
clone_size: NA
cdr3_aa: CASSPNPGDTQYF
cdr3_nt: TGTGCCAGCAGCCCGAACCCGGGTGATACGCAGTATTTT

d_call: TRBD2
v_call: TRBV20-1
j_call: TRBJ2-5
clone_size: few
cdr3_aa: CSALAGGGETQYF
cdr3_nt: TGCAGTGCTCTAGCGGGAGGGGGGGAGACCCAGTACTTC

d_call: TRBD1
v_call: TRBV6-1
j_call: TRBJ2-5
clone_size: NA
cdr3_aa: CASTPGTAQETQYF
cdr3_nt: TGTGCCAGCACTCCCGGGACAGCTCAAGAGACCCAGTACTTC

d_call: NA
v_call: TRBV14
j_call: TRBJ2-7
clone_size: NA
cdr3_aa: CASGRRDGPYEQYF
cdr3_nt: TGTGCCAGCGGACGGCGGGACGGTCCCTACGAGCAGTACTTC

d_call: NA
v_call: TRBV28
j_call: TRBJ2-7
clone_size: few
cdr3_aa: CASIAKAGSYEQYF
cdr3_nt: TGTGCCAGCATCGCAAAGGCAGGATCCTACGAGCAGTACTTC

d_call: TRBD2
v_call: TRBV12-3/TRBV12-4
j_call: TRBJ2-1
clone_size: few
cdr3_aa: CASSLEAGGRGNEQFF
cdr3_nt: TGTGCCAGCAGTCTTGAGGCGGGGGGCCGTGGCAATGAGCAGTTCTTC

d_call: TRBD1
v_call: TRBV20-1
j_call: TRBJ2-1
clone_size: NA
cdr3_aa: CSAPPGQGHNEQFF
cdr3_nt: TGCAGTGCCCCACCGGGACAGGGGCACAATGAGCAGTTCTTC

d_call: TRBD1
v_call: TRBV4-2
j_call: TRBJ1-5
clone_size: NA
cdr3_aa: CASSQGGGTGYQPQHF
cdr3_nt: TGTGCCAGCAGCCAAGGGGGTGGGACAGGGTATCAGCCCCAGCATTTT

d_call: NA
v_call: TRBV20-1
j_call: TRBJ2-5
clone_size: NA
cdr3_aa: CSSGGGETQYF
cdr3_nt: TGCTCGTCTGGGGGTGGTGAGACCCAGTACTTC

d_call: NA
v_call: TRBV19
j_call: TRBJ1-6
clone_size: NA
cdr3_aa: CATMGFDGNSPLHF
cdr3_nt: TGTGCCACCATGGGATTTGACGGGAATTCACCCCTCCACTTT

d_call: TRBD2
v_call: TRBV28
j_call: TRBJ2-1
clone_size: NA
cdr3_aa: CASSVGTSGEQFF
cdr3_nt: TGTGCCAGCAGTGTGGGGACTAGCGGTGAGCAGTTCTTC

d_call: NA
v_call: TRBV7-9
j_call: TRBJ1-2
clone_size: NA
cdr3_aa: CASSTGGTTGGYTF
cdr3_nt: TGTGCCAGCAGCACAGGCGGGACTACGGGTGGCTACACCTTC

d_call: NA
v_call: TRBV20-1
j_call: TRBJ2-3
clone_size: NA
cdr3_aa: CSARDWAADTQYF
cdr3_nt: TGCAGTGCTAGGGACTGGGCTGCAGATACGCAGTATTTT